What follows are 2 T cell receptor beta chains derived from one specimen sequenced in a study of regulatory T cells in long-lasting Graves disease (dated by TCRdb to the early 2020s). The label giving this sample's time point can be read as: newly diagnosed GD, antithyroid drugs for less than 3 months. For both TCR sequencing and RNA sequencing, RNA was extracted from PBMCs using TRIzol. The library was generated by multiplex PCR. Instrument used: Illumina HiSeq 4000. iRepertoire HTBI primers and Arm-PCR amplification of CDR3 regions were used to construct TCR beta libraries. The raw public data were reprocessed by TCRdb itself: fastp quality trimming at Q25, MiXCR clonotype calling, in-frame beta chains only. Rows are unified per CDR3 protein, each entry keeping the most common DNA and genes. For this sample the table gives 400,000 to 450,000 distinct CDR3 sequences, of which roughly 15% were detected only once. The ten largest make up about 10% of the sample.

The same sample was also studied in work on T cells in Graves' hyperthyroidism and ophthalmopathy.

The sample was peripheral blood mononuclear cells (PBMCs), taken at new diagnosis, from a patient treated with antithyroid drugs. The source of these receptors is a woman in her thirties with Graves disease. Donor details come from another sample of the same person, matched by shared clones.

A few counts support this clonotype. Being one base from a much bigger clone, this may be a read error. The chain combines TRBV27 with TRBJ2-1; no firm D call. Germline lookup yields CDR1 MNHEY and CDR2 SMNVEV (reference sequence). The CDR3 extends over 11 amino acids. Here the CDR3 DNA reads TGTGCCAGCAGGGAATACAATGAGCAGTCCTTC. Translating it yields CASREYNEQSF.

This clonotype has a handful of counts. The J gene is TRBJ2-1, the V gene TRBV10-3; no clear D. Trimming removed 4 bases from V and 0 bases from J, with 10 bases in between. Germline V gene data show CDR1 as ENHRY and CDR2 as SYGVKD. The CDR3 length is 15 residues. In nucleotides, the CDR3 is TGTGCCATCAGTGTAGATCAGAGCTCCTACAATGAGCAGTTCTTC. It yields the protein CAISVDQSSYNEQFF.